Listed below are T cell receptor beta chains from one sample, sequenced in a study of blood T cell repertoires in COVID-19. Sequenced by immunoSEQ multiplex PCR; TCRdb stores in-frame clones only, minus some. Of hundreds of thousands of clones listed, under 95% are singletons. The sample consisted of PBMCs or T cells enriched from blood (not recorded which). Receptors originate from a man aged 55 to 70 who had recovered from COVID-19. CDR3s include the opening cysteine and the closing phenylalanine or tryptophan.

TRBJ2-1 TRBV25-1 CASSDQRGGREQFF
TRBJ1-5 TRBV15 CATSRDSGGQPQHF
TRBJ1-4 TRBV27 CASRPSGTTNEKLFF
TRBJ1-1 TRBV11-3 CASSPGVRLGGAFF
TRBJ2-5 TRBV6-5 CASSYSMRGGQETQYF
TRBJ1-2 TRBV18 CASSPQGQGLNYGYTF
TRBJ2-1 TRBV5-1 CASSIGASSSYNEQFF
TRBJ2-3 TRBV9 CASRGASTDTQYF
TRBJ2-1 TRBV3-1/TRBV3-2 CASSNTGGSYNEQFF
TRBJ1-4 TRBV4-3 CASSQDRAATNEKLFF
TRBJ2-7 TRBV5-4 CASSLGEVYEQYF
TRBJ2-7 TRBV2 CASRTSRGEQYF
TRBJ2-4 TRBV28 CASSFKPGTGPKNIQYF
TRBJ2-1 TRBV2 CASSEVPGLAGQNEQFF
TRBJ1-6 TRBV19 CASSSTGTSNSPLHF
TRBJ1-4 TRBV27 CASRSPVHSEKLFF
TRBJ2-2 TRBV6-5 CASSYRRTTGELFF
TRBJ1-1 TRBV19 CASSPGQWNTEAFF